These 31 T cell receptor beta chains originate from one sample sequenced in a study of sequential checkpoint blockade in melanoma. Treatment in this sample: randomized to nivolumab then ipilimumab (arm A) or the reverse (arm B). The method was immunoSEQ multiplex PCR; TCRdb's version includes in-frame clones alone and lacks a portion of them. This table has about 30,000 clones, roughly 80% appearing once. The source was CD8+ T cells sorted from blood (inferred from file names), collected from a patient given nivolumab and ipilimumab in sequence. Receptor source: a human donor with melanoma.

The J gene is TRBJ2-7, the V gene TRBV30, with D unclear. Germline loops: CDR1 GTSNPN, CDR2 SVGIG (reference sequence). The CDR3 runs to 12 residues. Trimming pared 2 bases from V and 4 bases from J, leaving 9 bases between. The CDR3 region is CAWSPNSYEQYF. The CDR3 nucleotides read TGTGCCTGGAGTCCAAACAGTTACGAGCAGTACTTC.

The V gene is TRBV4-1, the J gene TRBJ1-2; D may be TRBD1 (5 bases). Germline values: CDR1 MGHRA, CDR2 YSYEKL. The V end was cut by 0 bases, the J end by 2 bases, with 10 bases between. The CDR3 length is 15 residues. CDR3 region: CASSQDQAGNYGYTF. The CDR3 DNA follows: TGCGCCAGCAGCCAAGATCAGGCAGGGAACTATGGCTACACCTTC.

The chain joins TRBV7-9 to TRBJ2-3; 11 nucleotides agree with TRBD2. CDR1 and CDR2 (germline): SEHNR, FQNEAQ (reference sequence). V was pared by 4 bases and J by 1 base, with 10 bases of the junction left unmatched. The CDR3 covers 18 residues. This chain's CDR3 is CASSSTTLAGGGTDTQYF. In DNA form, the CDR3 reads TGTGCCAGCAGCTCGACGACCCTAGCGGGGGGCGGCACAGATACGCAGTATTTT. Filled out from reference TRBV7-9 and TRBJ2-3, the complete variable domain reads DTGVSQNPRHKITKRGQNVTFRCDPISEHNRLYWYRQTLGQGPEFLTYFQNEAQLEKSRLLSDRFSAERPKGSFSTLEIQRTEQGDSAMYLCASSSTTLAGGGTDTQYFGPGTRLTVL.

This chain links TRBV7-8 with TRBJ2-2, with TRBD1 as a possible D gene (6 bases). This CDR3 contains 15 residues. Germline V gene data show CDR1 as SGHVS and CDR2 as FQNEAQ. The V gene lost 1 base and the J gene lost 3 bases, with 9 bases spanning the gap. CDR3 sequence: CASSLGDTDTGELFF. In DNA, the CDR3 is TGTGCCAGCAGCTTAGGGGACACCGACACCGGGGAGCTGTTTTTT.

This clone has more than one count but fewer than ten. V usage is TRBV6-1 and J usage is TRBJ2-7, with 8 positions matching TRBD1. Trimming removed 2 bases from V and 4 bases from J; junction bases left unmatched: 7. CDR1 and CDR2 from the germline V gene are MNHNS and SASEGT. CDR3 length: 15 residues. This CDR3 reads CASSESGTGGYEQYF. The CDR3 region has the DNA TGTGCCAGCAGTGAATCAGGGACAGGTGGGTACGAGCAGTACTTC.

The gene calls are TRBV28 and TRBJ1-4; unclear D gene. The germline V and J ends were trimmed by 5 bases and 8 bases, with 12 bases remaining between them. This CDR3 contains 13 residues. Germline values: CDR1 MDHEN, CDR2 SYDVKM. CDR3 nucleotides: TGTGCCAGCAGTCCACCCGGGAAGGAAAAACTGTTTTTT. Translated, it gives CASSPPGKEKLFF.

This clone was counted between two and nine times. This rearrangement joins TRBV25-1 to TRBJ2-7; D may be TRBD2 (5 bases). Trimming removed 3 bases at V and 3 bases at J, with 12 bases between. In germline, CDR1 is MGHDK, CDR2 SYGVNS. The CDR3 has 14 amino acids. The CDR3 here is CASSDGNVIYEQYF. The CDR3 DNA reads TGTGCCAGCAGTGACGGGAACGTGATCTACGAGCAGTACTTC.

This clone occurred a few times. The V and J genes are TRBV27 and TRBJ2-2; 9 bases agree with TRBD1. The CDR3 extends over 16 amino acids. V was pared by 4 bases and J by 5 bases, with 8 bases of the junction left unmatched. Germline V gene sequence: CDR1 MNHEY, CDR2 SMNVEV (reference sequence). CDR3 sequence (DNA): TGTGCCAGCAGTTCACAACAGGGGGCTCCTACCGGGGAGCTGTTTTTT. Protein sequence: CASSSQQGAPTGELFF.

The chain is built from TRBV30 and TRBJ2-6; D not certain. V lost 0 bases to trimming and J lost 0 bases, with 6 bases between them. Per the germline V gene, CDR1 is GTSNPN and CDR2 is SVGIG (reference sequence). The CDR3 is made up of 15 amino acids. CDR3 bases: TGTGCCTGGAGTGTATTCGTCTCTGGGGCCAACGTCCTGACTTTC. Its translation: CAWSVFVSGANVLTF.

This clone was detected only once. This chain links TRBV29-1 with TRBJ2-1; weak D call: TRBD1 (6 bases). Germline assignment: CDR1 SQVTM and CDR2 ANQGSEA. Trimming pared 7 bases from V and 6 bases from J, leaving 13 bases between. The CDR3 is 12 residues long. CDR3: CSAVDRFNEQFF. The CDR3 DNA follows: TGCAGCGCAGTTGACAGGTTCAATGAGCAGTTCTTC.

This clone was seen only once. This chain connects TRBV4-1 to TRBJ2-1; a weak D match, TRBD2 (6 bases). The ends were cut back, 0 bases at V and 9 bases at J, with 18 bases in the middle. Germline CDR1 MGHRA, CDR2 YSYEKL. The CDR3 runs 16 residues. As DNA, the CDR3 is TGCGCCAGCAGCCAAGATTTACTAGCTAGGTCAGCTGAGCAGTTCTTC. It yields the protein CASSQDLLARSAEQFF.

The table lists this clone with a few counts. This chain joins TRBV4-2 and TRBJ1-1; D unclear. Germline CDR1 and CDR2: LGHNA and YNFKEQ. Trimming left V 5 bases short and J 4 bases short, with 8 bases between. This CDR3 has 12 residues. CDR3 sequence reads: CASSSRGTEAFF. DNA for the CDR3: TGTGCCAGCAGCTCCCGCGGCACTGAAGCTTTCTTT.

As DNA, the CDR3 is TGCGCCAGCAGGGGACTAGCCGGGGATACGCAGTATTTT. Encoded protein: CASRGLAGDTQYF. This chain connects TRBV4-1 to TRBJ2-3; 9 positions agree with TRBD2. The V gene end was trimmed by 6 bases and the J gene end by 6 bases; junction bases not matched to a gene: 4. From germline, CDR1 is MGHRA and CDR2 YSYEKL. The CDR3 contains 13 residues.

The V and J genes are TRBV10-3 and TRBJ2-7; TRBD1 agrees at 9 bases. V gave up 2 bases and J gave up 4 bases; unmatched junction bases: 6. Germline V gene lookup returns CDR1 ENHRY and CDR2 SYGVKD. This CDR3 is built from 15 residues. The CDR3 DNA sequence: TGTGCCATCAGTGAGCAACAGGGGGCTGTTTACGAGCAGTACTTC. Its protein is CAISEQQGAVYEQYF.

The genes are TRBV6-5 and TRBJ1-2; a possible D gene is TRBD1 (6 bases). Trimming stripped 4 bases from V and 2 bases from J, with 8 bases between. Germline values: CDR1 MNHEY, CDR2 SVGAGI. CDR3 length equals 13 residues. This chain's CDR3 is CASSSTGNYGYTF. DNA of the CDR3: TGTGCCAGCAGTTCGACAGGAAACTATGGCTACACCTTC.

V is TRBV5-5 and J is TRBJ2-4; 8 positions agree with TRBD2. The CDR3 spans 15 residues. Germline V gene lookup returns CDR1 SGHKS and CDR2 YYEKEE (reference sequence). The trim removed 1 base at V and 8 bases at J, leaving 8 bases unmatched. The CDR3 coding sequence is TGTGCCAGCAGCTTGAAAGGTAGCGGGGCTGACATTCAGTACTTC. It yields the protein CASSLKGSGADIQYF.

This sequence joins TRBV9 and TRBJ2-7, with TRBD2 matching 10 bases. The trim removed 0 bases at V and 2 bases at J, leaving 11 bases unmatched. The CDR3 is made up of 18 amino acids. The germline V gene has CDR1 SGDLS and CDR2 YYNGEE. CDR3 sequence (DNA): TGTGCCAGCAGCGTAGTGGCTAGCGGGGGAGCAGGACCCTACGAGCAGTACTTC. It yields the protein CASSVVASGGAGPYEQYF.

This clone was seen only a few times. J is TRBJ1-1 and V is TRBV4-2; D is undetermined. The germline V gene has CDR1 LGHNA and CDR2 YNFKEQ. The CDR3 length is 12 residues. The V end lost 1 base, the J end lost 8 bases, and 8 bases lay between the germline ends. The CDR3 bases are TGTGCCAGCAGCCAAGGGGCAGAAGAAGCTTTCTTT. Amino acid sequence: CASSQGAEEAFF.

The chain links TRBV7-9 to TRBJ1-5, with 7 bases matching TRBD1. Germline CDR1 is SEHNR and CDR2 is FQNEAQ (reference sequence). J was trimmed by 9 bases and V by 6 bases; bases with no gene match: 5. CDR3 length equals 12 residues. CDR3 nucleotide sequence: TGTGCCAGCAGTCTAGGGGGCCGGCCCCAGCATTTT. Its protein product is CASSLGGRPQHF.

V gene TRBV5-5 combines with J gene TRBJ2-3; 9 bases fit TRBD1. Germline assignment: CDR1 SGHKS and CDR2 YYEKEE (reference sequence). This CDR3 spans 14 amino acids. V trimming: 5 bases; J trimming: 3 bases; junction bases outside the gene matches: 4. CDR3 sequence: CASSFGQGTDTQYF. The CDR3 nucleotides are TGTGCCAGCAGTTTCGGACAGGGGACAGATACGCAGTATTTT.

This clone was observed once. The chain joins TRBV9 to TRBJ2-7; D is perhaps TRBD1 (6 bases). Germline V lookup: CDR1 SGDLS, CDR2 YYNGEE. The V end lost 8 bases, the J end lost 0 bases, and 18 bases lay between the germline ends. This CDR3 is 15 amino acids long. The CDR3 protein is CARSSGTTSSYEQYF. DNA for the CDR3: TGTGCCAGGTCCTCCGGGACAACGTCCTCCTACGAGCAGTACTTC. Full variable domain (remainder filled in from reference TRBV9 and TRBJ2-7): DSGVTQTPKHLITATGQRVTLRCSPRSGDLSVYWYQQSLDQGLQFLIQYYNGEERAKGNILERFSAQQFPDLHSELNLSSLELGDSALYFCARSSGTTSSYEQYFGPGTRLTVT.

V gene TRBV5-1 combines with J gene TRBJ2-2; D call uncertain. The V gene's germline CDR1 is SGHRS and CDR2 YFSETQ. The CDR3 contains 14 residues. Trimming shortened V by 0 bases and J by 3 bases, and 6 bases separated the two germline ends. As DNA, the CDR3 is TGCGCCAGCAGCTTGGCCGGTTACACCGGGGAGCTGTTTTTT. Protein product: CASSLAGYTGELFF.

J is TRBJ2-2 and V is TRBV15, with D perhaps TRBD1 (6 bases). CDR3 length: 15 amino acids. From germline, CDR1 is LNHNV and CDR2 YYDKDF (reference sequence). V was cut by 3 bases and J by 6 bases, with 14 bases left in between. The DNA of the CDR3 is TGTGCCACCAGCAGCAACAGGGTTATCGCCGGGGAGCTGTTTTTT. This codes for CATSSNRVIAGELFF.

This clone has just a few counts. V is TRBV7-8 and J is TRBJ2-3; TRBD2 aligns across 11 bases. This CDR3 has 16 amino acids. J gave up 5 bases and V 4 bases, and 8 bases lay outside the gene matches. The germline gives CDR1 SGHVS, CDR2 FQNEAQ. CDR3: CASSSLLAGAIDTQYF. As DNA, the CDR3 is TGTGCCAGCAGCTCACTACTAGCGGGGGCGATAGATACGCAGTATTTT. The entire variable domain, with the rest obtained from reference TRBV7-8 and TRBJ2-3, is as follows: GAGVSQSPRYKVAKRGQDVALRCDPISGHVSLFWYQQALGQGPEFLTYFQNEAQLDKSGLPSDRFFAERPEGSVSTLKIQRTQQEDSAVYLCASSSLLAGAIDTQYFGPGTRLTVL.

The V and J genes are TRBV11-1 and TRBJ2-2; D might be TRBD1 (5 bases). V was shortened by 3 bases and J by 6 bases, with 8 bases between the two germline ends. Germline V gene lookup returns CDR1 SGHAT and CDR2 FQDESV (reference sequence). This CDR3 is 13 amino acids long. CDR3 region: CASSFGAAGELFF. CDR3 nucleotides: TGTGCCAGCAGCTTTGGGGCCGCCGGGGAGCTGTTTTTT.

The V call is TRBV11-2, the J call TRBJ2-7, with a weak D call TRBD1 (5 bases). The CDR3 is 12 amino acids. CDR1 SGHAT and CDR2 FQNNGV come from the germline V gene. Between the trimmed V and J ends, which lost 1 base and 9 bases, there was a span of 10 bases. The CDR3 DNA reads TGTGCCAGCAGCTTAGGGGTGCAGGGGCAGTACTTC. This encodes CASSLGVQGQYF.

This clone has just one count. This chain connects TRBV7-9 to TRBJ1-2; 9 nucleotides line up with TRBD1. The CDR3 runs 17 residues. Germline trimming cut 6 bases from V and 4 bases from J; bases unmatched to any gene: 15. Germline lookup yields CDR1 SEHNR and CDR2 FQNEAQ (reference sequence). The CDR3 DNA reads TGTGCCAGCAGTCCCACGGCGGGACAGGGTCCTTCCTATGGCTACACCTTC. Encoded protein: CASSPTAGQGPSYGYTF.

The rearrangement uses TRBV9 and TRBJ2-7; 15 bases are a match to TRBD2. The junction had 6 bases not matched to a gene; V was cut back by 0 bases and J by 5 bases. CDR1 is SGDLS and CDR2 is YYNGEE in the germline V gene. This CDR3 is built from 17 residues. The CDR3 nucleotides are TGTGCCAGCAGCGTAGAGGGACTAGCGGGGGGCGGCGACGAGCAGTACTTC. This codes for CASSVEGLAGGGDEQYF.

The V and J genes are TRBV7-6 and TRBJ2-7; 9 bases are a match to TRBD2. Germline CDR1 SGHVS, CDR2 FNYEAQ. CDR3 length equals 15 residues. Trimming cost V 4 bases and J 6 bases; bases outside gene matches: 10. The CDR3 protein is CASSSLAGGPGEQYF. The CDR3 bases are TGTGCCAGCAGCTCCTTGGCGGGGGGGCCGGGCGAGCAGTACTTC.

This rearrangement joins TRBV30 to TRBJ2-7; D call uncertain. V dropped 0 bases and J dropped 2 bases, with 5 bases sitting between them. Germline loops: CDR1 GTSNPN, CDR2 SVGIG (reference sequence). The CDR3 consists of 12 residues. The CDR3 here is CAWSVTAYEQYF. CDR3 nucleotides: TGTGCCTGGAGTGTAACAGCCTACGAGCAGTACTTC.

A few counts support this clone. One end of the junction varies from germline; a read error may be responsible. The CDR3, as DNA: TGTGCCAGCAGCCAGGACCCGACAGGGAATGAAAAACTGTTTTTT. This encodes CASSQDPTGNEKLFF. This chain joins TRBV4-1 and TRBJ1-4; 7 nucleotides line up with TRBD1. Germline V lookup: CDR1 MGHRA, CDR2 YSYEKL. This CDR3 is 15 amino acids long.